Listed below are T cell receptor beta chains from one sample, sequenced in a study of blood T cell repertoires in COVID-19. Only in-frame clones appear in the TCRdb table, and some are missing; sequencing was by immunoSEQ multiplex PCR. The sample records 200,000 to 250,000 clones, approximately 84% being singletons. Material: peripheral blood. Receptors originate from an older woman with acute or convalescent COVID-19. Both conserved end residues are part of each CDR3. A D gene is named only where the DNA matches it firmly.

D gene,V gene,J gene,CDR3 protein,CDR3 DNA
NA,TRBV20-1,TRBJ1-1,CSAPRGTEAFF,TGCAGTGCCCCTCGAGGAACTGAAGCTTTCTTT
TRBD1,TRBV7-8,TRBJ2-2,CASSLDRYTGELFF,TGTGCCAGCAGCTTGGACAGGTACACCGGGGAGCTGTTTTTT
NA,TRBV7-9,TRBJ2-7,CASSFTRGEQYF,TGTGCCAGCAGCTTTACTAGAGGCGAGCAGTACTTC
NA,TRBV10-3,TRBJ1-3,CAIGLTGTGNTIYF,TGTGCCATCGGGCTAACAGGGACTGGAAACACCATATATTTT
NA,TRBV6-5,TRBJ2-2,CASSNRPGHTGELFF,TGTGCCAGCAGTAACCGGCCAGGGCACACCGGGGAGCTGTTTTTT
TRBD2,TRBV9,TRBJ2-1,CASSVKSGGDEQFF,TGTGCCAGCAGCGTAAAAAGCGGGGGTGATGAGCAGTTCTTC
TRBD2,TRBV6-4,TRBJ2-1,CASSKLSGGASEQFF,TGTGCCAGCAGTAAACTCAGCGGGGGGGCCAGCGAGCAGTTCTTC
TRBD1,TRBV6-5,TRBJ1-3,CASSLNRDRGNTIYF,TGTGCCAGCAGTCTTAACCGGGACAGAGGAAACACCATATATTTT
NA,TRBV5-1,TRBJ2-3,CASSLGGTPTDTQYF,TGCGCCAGCAGCTTGGGAGGTACCCCCACAGATACGCAGTATTTT
TRBD1,TRBV5-1,TRBJ2-7,CASSADRGASYEQYF,TGCGCCAGCAGCGCCGACAGGGGAGCATCCTACGAGCAGTACTTC
NA,TRBV4-1,TRBJ1-2,CASSQDLGPGVGYTF,TGCGCCAGCAGCCAAGATCTCGGGCCAGGGGTTGGCTACACCTTC
NA,TRBV6-5,TRBJ1-1,CASSYGGNTEAFF,TGTGCCAGCAGTTATGGCGGGAACACTGAAGCTTTCTTT
NA,TRBV5-4,TRBJ2-5,CASSLSAEETQYF,TGTGCCAGCAGCTTATCTGCAGAAGAGACCCAGTACTTC
TRBD2,TRBV19,TRBJ2-2,CASRRLAGGPIGELFF,TGTGCCAGTAGGCGACTAGCGGGGGGGCCTATCGGGGAGCTGTTTTTT
NA,TRBV19,TRBJ2-2,CASSIRGGLNTGELFF,TGTGCCAGTAGTATTAGGGGGGGCCTCAACACCGGGGAGCTGTTTTTT
TRBD2,TRBV14,TRBJ2-1,CASSQWLLAGFNEQFF,TGTGCCAGCAGCCAATGGTTACTAGCGGGGTTCAATGAGCAGTTCTTC